This T cell receptor beta chain is from a study of shared clonotypes between healthy human individuals (dated by TCRdb to about 2020). Describing the broader study: The cohort included a few men and a couple of women between 18 and 49 years of age. For each donor, three plates each were used for CD4 naive and CD4 memory, two plates were used for CD8 naive, and one plate was used for CD8 memory. To estimate repertoire size and how much clonotype sharing occurs between individuals, the study deeply sequenced the blood TCR repertoires of several healthy adults. To increase sequencing depth and limit assay-specific biases, different laboratories used diverse techniques to prepare libraries and sequence TCR repertoires. Each donor's leukapheresis produced roughly between roughly 0.85 and 9 billion PBMCs.

The donors were healthy, HIV-negative adults with no recently reported acute infections or vaccinations. Only Caucasian adults living in Nashville, Tennessee, USA were represented among the donors. CD4+ T cells were enriched by magnetic negative selection, after which naive cells were positively selected on CD45RA and the negative fraction was taken as the memory subset. Blood was obtained by leukapheresis, after which PBMCs were separated by Ficoll-Histopaque density gradient centrifugation and cryopreserved in liquid nitrogen vapor phase. Purity and quantity of every magnetically sorted T cell population were checked by analytical flow cytometry. From each sorted fraction, genomic DNA was isolated and quantified by UV absorbance on a Nanodrop 2000c. Using the deep immunoSEQ assay, multiplex PCR amplified TCR CDR3 regions from genomic DNA. Extracted genomic DNA from each cell subset was distributed evenly across all wells of several immunoSEQ 96-well plates, and each plate was treated as a replicate. For sorted subsets, about 200 ng genomic DNA, equal to tens of thousands of T cell genomes, was loaded into each replicate PCR. Purified libraries were measured with a Qubit 3.0 fluorometer, size-checked on a Bioanalyzer 2100, and measured again with the KAPA Library Quantification kit. A separate single-read 150-cycle Illumina NextSeq 550 flow cell was used to sequence each immunoSEQ 96-well plate. Turning to the authors' computational methods: Because the immunoSEQ output included only junctional sequences and no quality scores, the filtering could not be the same as the filtering used for full-length reads. To assign V/J genes and CDR3, sequences were annotated against IMGT germline references using PyIR, a Python wrapper for IgBLAST v1.9. Any read was removed if the V/J assignment was weak (E-value above 1e-6), the CDR3 was missing, or the read contained stop codons, out-of-frame junctions, or ambiguous translated residues. V3J clonotypes were defined by identical inferred V gene, J gene, and CDR3 amino acid sequence. The percentage overlap between two repertoires was calculated by dividing the number of shared unique clonotypes by the size of the smaller repertoire. Three approaches were used to assess repertoire richness: RTK rarefaction, the Chao1 estimator, and Recon v2.1 estimates of unobserved clonotypes. Generation probabilities were computed with OLGA for all TCRbeta clonotypes obtained by the gDNA method from four donors. TCRdb took over this immuneACCESS table, retaining in-frame rearrangements with V and J assigned. Such tables are incomplete; in checked studies, under half of the missing clones stem from an unresolved V gene, and the remainder is unexplained. That table supplies the V and J calls and clone size; D and trimming were determined from the DNA. The table for this sample lists 2 million to 3 million clones; approximately 94% of them were counted only once. 0.36% of the sample is taken by the ten largest.

Remarks on this clone: Its antigen remains unidentified. Qualities for individual bases were not recorded, and no much larger clone is one base off.

Paper-wide results and their limitations: Approximately 5% of naive CD4, 3.5% of naive CD8, about 2.1% of memory CD4, and 0.4% of memory CD8 clonotypes were shared across a few donors. Estimated clonotype richness was generally larger for naive than for memory subsets. Pairwise subsampling led to the expectation that sequencing depth would affect the degree of clonotype sharing among donors. The genetic and exposure-history diversity represented was limited by the small number of donors. Sampling was restricted to blood, and TCR repertoires in tissue are likely to differ from TCR repertoires in blood. Rarefaction of sorted-subset datasets indicated incomplete sequencing despite the large sequencing depth. Compared with non-shared clonotypes, clonotypes shared by all four sorted-subset donors had higher generation probabilities.

This sequence was found in a young man in good health. Some clones in this sample may be carry-over from other donors' samples. The sample taken for sequencing was naive CD4+ T cells from PBMCs. In light of the paper, this sample's cell subset or site label describes: CD45RA+ positively selected.

The nucleotide sequence is TGTGCCAGCAGTTTACGTCCCCCCACCATATATTTT. Its coded protein is CASSLRPPTIYF. Recombination connected TRBV28 to TRBJ1-3, with no reliable assignment of the D segment. Trimming removed 2 bases from V and 9 bases from J, leaving 8 bases between the germline ends. The CDR3 holds 12 amino acids from the cysteine to the phenylalanine. Just CDR3 DNA is preserved here, 36 bases in frame from base 1. CDR1 MDHEN and CDR2 SYDVKM were looked up in the germline V gene.